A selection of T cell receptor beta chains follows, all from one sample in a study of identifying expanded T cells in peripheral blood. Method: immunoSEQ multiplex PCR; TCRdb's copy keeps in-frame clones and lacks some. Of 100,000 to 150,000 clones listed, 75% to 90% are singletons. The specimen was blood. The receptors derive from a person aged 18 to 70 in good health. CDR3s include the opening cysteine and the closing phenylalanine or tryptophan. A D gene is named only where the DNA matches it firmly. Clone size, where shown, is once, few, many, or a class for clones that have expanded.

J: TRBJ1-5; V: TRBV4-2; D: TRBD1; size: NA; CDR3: CASSQLDRGQPQHF; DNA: TGTGCCAGCAGCCAACTAGACAGGGGTCAGCCCCAGCATTTT
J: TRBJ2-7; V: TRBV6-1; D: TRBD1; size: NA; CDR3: CASSDGGQGRHEQYF; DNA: TGTGCCAGCAGTGACGGGGGACAGGGTAGACACGAGCAGTACTTC
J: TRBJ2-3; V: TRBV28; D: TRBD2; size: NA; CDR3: CASSPPGLAATDTQYF; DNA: TGTGCCAGCAGCCCCCCGGGACTAGCGGCCACAGATACGCAGTATTTT
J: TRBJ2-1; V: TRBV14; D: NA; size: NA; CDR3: CASSQGGPNEQFF; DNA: TGTGCCAGCAGCCAGGGAGGACCGAATGAGCAGTTCTTC
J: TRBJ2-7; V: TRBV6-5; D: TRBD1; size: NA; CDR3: CASIQNRGTEQYF; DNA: TGTGCCAGCATCCAGAACAGGGGTACCGAGCAGTACTTC
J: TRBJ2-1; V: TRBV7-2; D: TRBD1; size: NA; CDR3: CASSLVGQGVHEQFF; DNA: TGTGCCAGCAGCTTAGTTGGGCAGGGGGTCCATGAGCAGTTCTTC
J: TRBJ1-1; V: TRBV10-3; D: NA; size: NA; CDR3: CAISKVEDTEAFF; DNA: TGTGCCATCAGTAAGGTAGAAGACACTGAAGCTTTCTTT
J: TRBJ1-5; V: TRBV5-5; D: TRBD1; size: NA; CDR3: CASSQLDRGRFNQPQHF; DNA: TGTGCCAGCAGCCAACTCGACAGGGGACGGTTTAATCAGCCCCAGCATTTT
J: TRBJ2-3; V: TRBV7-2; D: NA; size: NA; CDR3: CASTFGGSDTQYF; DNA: TGTGCCAGCACCTTCGGGGGCTCAGATACGCAGTATTTT
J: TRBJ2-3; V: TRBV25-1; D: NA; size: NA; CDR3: CASKKGLTTDTQYF; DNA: TGTGCCAGCAAGAAGGGGTTGACCACAGATACGCAGTATTTT
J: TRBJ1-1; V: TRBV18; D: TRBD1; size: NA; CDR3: CASSPRQGVGTEAFF; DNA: TGTGCCAGCTCACCGAGACAGGGGGTCGGCACTGAAGCTTTCTTT
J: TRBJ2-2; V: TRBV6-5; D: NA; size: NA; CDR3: CASSYTGQNTGELFF; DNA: TGTGCCAGCAGTTACACGGGACAGAACACCGGGGAGCTGTTTTTT
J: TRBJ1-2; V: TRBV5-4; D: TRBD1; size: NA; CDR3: CASSSDPNRGRGYTF; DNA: TGTGCCAGCAGCTCGGACCCAAACAGGGGGCGGGGCTACACCTTC
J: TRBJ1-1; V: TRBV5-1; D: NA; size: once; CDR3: CASSPPTGTNTEAFF; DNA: TGCGCCAGCAGCCCACCTACAGGGACGAACACTGAAGCTTTCTTT
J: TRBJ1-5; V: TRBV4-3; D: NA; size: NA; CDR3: CASSQDYQGYQPQHF; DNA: TGCGCCAGCAGCCAAGATTATCAAGGGTATCAGCCCCAGCATTTT
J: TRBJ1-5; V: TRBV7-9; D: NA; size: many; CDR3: CASSLDGNQPQHF; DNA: TGTGCCAGCAGCTTGGACGGGAATCAGCCCCAGCATTTT
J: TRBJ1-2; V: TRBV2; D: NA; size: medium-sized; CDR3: CASRQQVSYGYTF; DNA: TGTGCCAGCAGACAACAGGTGTCCTATGGCTACACCTTC
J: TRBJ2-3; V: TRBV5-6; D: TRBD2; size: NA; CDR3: CASSTSGGADTQYF; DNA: TGTGCCAGCAGCACTAGCGGGGGGGCCGATACGCAGTATTTT
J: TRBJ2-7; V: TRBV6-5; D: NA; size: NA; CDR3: CASSYQAYEQYF; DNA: TGTGCCAGCAGTTACCAGGCCTACGAGCAGTACTTC
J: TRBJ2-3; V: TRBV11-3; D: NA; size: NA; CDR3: CASSLMGSGPDTQYF; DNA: TGTGCCAGCAGCTTAATGGGTTCGGGGCCAGATACGCAGTATTTT
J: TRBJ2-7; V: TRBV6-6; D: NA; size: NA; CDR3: CASTSVSGSSYEQYF; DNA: TGTGCCAGCACCTCGGTGTCAGGGAGTTCCTACGAGCAGTACTTC
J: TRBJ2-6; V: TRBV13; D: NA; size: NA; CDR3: CASSPTTGSLYSGANVLTF; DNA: TGTGCCAGCAGCCCAACGACAGGAAGCTTATACTCTGGGGCCAACGTCCTGACTTTC
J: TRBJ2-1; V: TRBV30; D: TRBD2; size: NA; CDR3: CAWSVGTSGGDIYNEQFF; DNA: TGTGCCTGGAGTGTGGGGACTAGCGGGGGGGACATCTACAATGAGCAGTTCTTC
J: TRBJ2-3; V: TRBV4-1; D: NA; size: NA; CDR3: CASSQVQVSTDTQYF; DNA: TGCGCCAGCAGCCAAGTTCAGGTTAGCACAGATACGCAGTATTTT
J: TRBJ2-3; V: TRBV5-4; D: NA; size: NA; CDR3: CASSLDRVDTQYF; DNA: TGTGCCAGCAGCTTGGACAGGGTGGATACGCAGTATTTT
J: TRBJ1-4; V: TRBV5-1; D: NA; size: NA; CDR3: CASSLPGTTNEKLFF; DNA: TGCGCCAGCAGCTTACCAGGGACAACTAATGAAAAACTGTTTTTT
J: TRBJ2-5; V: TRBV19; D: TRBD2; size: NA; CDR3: CASSISAGGPETQYF; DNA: TGTGCCAGTAGTATCTCGGCGGGAGGGCCGGAGACCCAGTACTTC
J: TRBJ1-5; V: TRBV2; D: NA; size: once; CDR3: CAVKPQGGNQPQHF; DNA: TGTGCCGTCAAGCCGCAGGGAGGCAATCAGCCCCAGCATTTT
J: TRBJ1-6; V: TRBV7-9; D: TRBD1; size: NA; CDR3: CASSLYGDRGDSPLHF; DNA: TGTGCCAGCAGCTTATACGGGGACAGGGGGGATTCACCCCTCCACTTT
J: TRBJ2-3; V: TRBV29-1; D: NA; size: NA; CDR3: CSVERGADTQYF; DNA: TGCAGCGTTGAACGTGGGGCAGATACGCAGTATTTT
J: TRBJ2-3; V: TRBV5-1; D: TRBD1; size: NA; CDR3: CASSPTGGTDTQYF; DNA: TGCGCCAGCAGCCCTACAGGGGGAACAGATACGCAGTATTTT
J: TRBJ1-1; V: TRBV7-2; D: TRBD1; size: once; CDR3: CASRSTQGGKAEAFF; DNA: TGTGCCAGCAGGTCAACCCAGGGGGGGAAAGCTGAAGCTTTCTTT
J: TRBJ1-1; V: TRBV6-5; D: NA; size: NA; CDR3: CASSPLGRTEAFF; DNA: TGTGCCAGCAGTCCCTTAGGAAGGACTGAAGCTTTCTTT
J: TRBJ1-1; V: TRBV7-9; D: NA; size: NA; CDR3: CASSLAGITAEAFF; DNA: TGTGCCAGCAGCTTAGCCGGTATAACAGCTGAAGCTTTCTTT
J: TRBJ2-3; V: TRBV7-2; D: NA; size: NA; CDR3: CASSLSGTRAQVTQYF; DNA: TGTGCCAGCAGCTTATCCGGGACAAGAGCACAAGTTACGCAGTATTTT
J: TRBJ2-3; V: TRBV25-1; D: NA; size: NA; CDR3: CASSESLGSTDTQYF; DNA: TGTGCCAGCAGTGAATCTTTAGGAAGCACAGATACGCAGTATTTT
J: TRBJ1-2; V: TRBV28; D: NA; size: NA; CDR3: CASTKGKGGYGYTF; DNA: TGTGCCAGCACCAAGGGGAAGGGCGGCTATGGCTACACCTTC
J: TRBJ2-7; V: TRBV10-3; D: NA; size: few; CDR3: CAIGDQMEQYF; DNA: TGTGCCATTGGGGACCAAATGGAGCAGTACTTC
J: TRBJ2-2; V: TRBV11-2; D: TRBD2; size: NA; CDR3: CASSSPGRGVGTGELFF; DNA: TGTGCCAGCAGCTCCCCGGGGCGGGGGGTTGGTACCGGGGAGCTGTTTTTT
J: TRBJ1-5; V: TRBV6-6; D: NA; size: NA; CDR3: CASSYGGVGQPQHF; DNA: TGTGCCAGCAGTTACGGGGGAGTAGGGCAGCCCCAGCATTTT
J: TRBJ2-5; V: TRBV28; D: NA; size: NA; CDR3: CASSPGGLRTQYF; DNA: TGTGCCAGCAGCCCAGGCGGACTCCGGACCCAGTACTTC
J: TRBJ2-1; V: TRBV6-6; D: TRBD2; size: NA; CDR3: CAILLTSGRSDEQFF; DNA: TGTGCCATCCTCTTGACTAGCGGGAGGTCAGATGAGCAGTTCTTC
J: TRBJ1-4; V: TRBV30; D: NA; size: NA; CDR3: CAWSTGIAEKLFF; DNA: TGTGCCTGGAGTACAGGGATTGCTGAAAAACTGTTTTTT
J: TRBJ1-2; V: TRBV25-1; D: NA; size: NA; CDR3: CASSATGTNYGYTF; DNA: TGTGCCAGCAGCGCGACAGGCACAAACTATGGCTACACCTTC
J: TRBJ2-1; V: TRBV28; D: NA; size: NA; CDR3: CASTVRGHEQFF; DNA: TGTGCCAGCACCGTGAGGGGTCATGAGCAGTTCTTC
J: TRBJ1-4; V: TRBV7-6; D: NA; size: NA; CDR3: CASSMSRSPNEKLFF; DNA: TGTGCCAGCAGCATGTCCCGCTCACCAAATGAAAAACTGTTTTTT
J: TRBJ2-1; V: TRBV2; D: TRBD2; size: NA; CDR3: CASSEAGTSGWNEQFF; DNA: TGTGCCAGCAGTGAAGCCGGGACTAGTGGTTGGAATGAGCAGTTCTTC
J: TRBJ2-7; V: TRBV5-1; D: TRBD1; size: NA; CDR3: CASSIQGAPGYEQYF; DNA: TGCGCCAGCAGCATACAGGGGGCGCCGGGTTACGAGCAGTACTTC
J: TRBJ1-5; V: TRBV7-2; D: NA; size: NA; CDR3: CASSPDIHQPQHF; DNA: TGTGCCAGCAGCCCGGACATCCATCAGCCCCAGCATTTT
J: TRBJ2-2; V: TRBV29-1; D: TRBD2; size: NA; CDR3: CSGPGGLAGGTGELFF; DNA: TGCAGCGGCCCCGGGGGACTAGCGGGCGGCACCGGGGAGCTGTTTTTT
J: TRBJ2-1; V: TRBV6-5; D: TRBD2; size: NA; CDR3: CASSYSRLAGVIEQFF; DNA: TGTGCCAGCAGTTACTCTCGACTAGCGGGAGTTATTGAGCAGTTCTTC
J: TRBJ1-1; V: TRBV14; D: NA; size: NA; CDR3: CASSQGYRGTEAFF; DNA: TGTGCCAGCAGCCAAGGGTACAGAGGCACTGAAGCTTTCTTT
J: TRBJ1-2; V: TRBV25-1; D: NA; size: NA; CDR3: CACSTGLGYTF; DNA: TGTGCCTGTTCGACAGGCCTTGGCTACACCTTC
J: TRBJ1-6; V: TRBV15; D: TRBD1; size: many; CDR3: CATSSRQGYYNSPLHF; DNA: TGTGCCACCAGCAGCAGACAGGGGTACTATAATTCACCCCTCCACTTT